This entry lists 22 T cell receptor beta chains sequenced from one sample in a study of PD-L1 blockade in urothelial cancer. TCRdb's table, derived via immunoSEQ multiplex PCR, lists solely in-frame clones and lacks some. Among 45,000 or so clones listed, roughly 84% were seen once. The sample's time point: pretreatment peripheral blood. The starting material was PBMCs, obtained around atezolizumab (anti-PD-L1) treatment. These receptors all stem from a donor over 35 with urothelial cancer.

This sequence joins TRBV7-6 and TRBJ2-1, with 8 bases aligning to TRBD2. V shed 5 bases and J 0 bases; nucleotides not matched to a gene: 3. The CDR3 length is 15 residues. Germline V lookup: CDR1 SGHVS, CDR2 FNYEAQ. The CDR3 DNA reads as TGTGCCAGCAGCCCGAGCGGGAGCTCCTACAATGAGCAGTTCTTC. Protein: CASSPSGSSYNEQFF.

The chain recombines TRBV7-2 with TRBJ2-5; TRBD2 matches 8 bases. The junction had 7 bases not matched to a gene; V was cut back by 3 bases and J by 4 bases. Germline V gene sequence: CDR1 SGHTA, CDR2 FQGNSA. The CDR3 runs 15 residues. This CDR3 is CASSFTGRAGETQYF. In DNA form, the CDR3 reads TGTGCCAGCAGCTTCACCGGGAGGGCCGGAGAGACCCAGTACTTC.

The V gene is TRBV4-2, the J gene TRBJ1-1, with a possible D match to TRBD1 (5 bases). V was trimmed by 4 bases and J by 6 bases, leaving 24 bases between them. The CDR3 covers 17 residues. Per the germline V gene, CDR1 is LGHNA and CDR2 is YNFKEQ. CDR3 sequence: CASSPPWTTGPTAEAFF. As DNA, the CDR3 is TGTGCCAGCAGCCCCCCTTGGACAACAGGCCCCACGGCTGAAGCTTTCTTT.

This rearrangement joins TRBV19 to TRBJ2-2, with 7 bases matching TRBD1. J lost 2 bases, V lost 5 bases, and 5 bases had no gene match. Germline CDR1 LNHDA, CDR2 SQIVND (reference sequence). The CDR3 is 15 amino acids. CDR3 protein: CASSPGTANTGELFF. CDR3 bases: TGTGCCAGTAGTCCCGGGACAGCAAACACCGGGGAGCTGTTTTTT.

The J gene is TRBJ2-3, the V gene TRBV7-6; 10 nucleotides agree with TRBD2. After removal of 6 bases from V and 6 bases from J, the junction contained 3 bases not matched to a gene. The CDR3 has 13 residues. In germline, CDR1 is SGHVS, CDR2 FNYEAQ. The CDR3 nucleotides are TGTGCCAGCAGGAAGACTAGCGGGGATACGCAGTATTTT. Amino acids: CASRKTSGDTQYF.

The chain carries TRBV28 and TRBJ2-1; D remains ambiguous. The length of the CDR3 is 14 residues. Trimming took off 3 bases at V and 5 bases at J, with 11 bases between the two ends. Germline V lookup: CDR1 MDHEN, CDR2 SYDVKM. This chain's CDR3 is CASSLAGLDNEQFF. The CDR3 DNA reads TGTGCCAGCAGTTTGGCCGGGTTGGACAATGAGCAGTTCTTC.

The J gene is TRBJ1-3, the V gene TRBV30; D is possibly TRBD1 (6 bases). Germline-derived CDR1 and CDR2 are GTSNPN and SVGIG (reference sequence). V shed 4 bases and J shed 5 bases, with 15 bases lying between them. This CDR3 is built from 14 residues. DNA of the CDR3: TGTGCCTGGAAGGGACAACTCACAAGAAACACCATATATTTT. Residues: CAWKGQLTRNTIYF.

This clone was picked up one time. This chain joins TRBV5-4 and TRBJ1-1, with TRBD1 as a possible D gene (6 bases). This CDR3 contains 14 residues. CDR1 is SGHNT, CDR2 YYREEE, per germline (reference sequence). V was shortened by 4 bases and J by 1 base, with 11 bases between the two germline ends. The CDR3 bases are TGTGCCAGCAGCCCCGGGGGGGCGAACACTGAAGCTTTCTTT. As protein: CASSPGGANTEAFF.

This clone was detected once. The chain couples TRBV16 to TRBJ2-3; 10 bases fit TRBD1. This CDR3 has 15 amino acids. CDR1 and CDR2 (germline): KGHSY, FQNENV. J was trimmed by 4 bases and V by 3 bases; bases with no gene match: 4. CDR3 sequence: CASSHPTGGADTQYF. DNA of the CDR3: TGTGCCAGCAGCCACCCGACAGGGGGCGCAGATACGCAGTATTTT. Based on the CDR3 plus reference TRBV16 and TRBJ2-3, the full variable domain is GEEVAQTPKHLVRGEGQKAKLYCAPIKGHSYVFWYQQVLKNEFKFLISFQNENVFDETGMPKERFSAKCLPNSPCSLEIQATKLEDSAVYFCASSHPTGGADTQYFGPGTRLTVL.

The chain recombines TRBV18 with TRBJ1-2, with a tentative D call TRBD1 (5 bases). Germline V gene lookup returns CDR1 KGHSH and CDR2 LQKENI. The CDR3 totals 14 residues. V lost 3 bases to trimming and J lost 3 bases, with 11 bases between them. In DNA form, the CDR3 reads TGTGCCAGCTCACCGGGGCGGAGCGACTATGGCTACACCTTC. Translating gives CASSPGRSDYGYTF.

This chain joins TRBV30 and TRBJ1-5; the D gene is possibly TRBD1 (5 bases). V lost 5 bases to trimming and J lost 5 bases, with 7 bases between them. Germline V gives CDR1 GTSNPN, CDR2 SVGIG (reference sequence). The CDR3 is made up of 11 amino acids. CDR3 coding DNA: TGTGCCTGGGGCAGGGATCAGCCCCAGCATTTT. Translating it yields CAWGRDQPQHF. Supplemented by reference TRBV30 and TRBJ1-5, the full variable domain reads SQTIHQWPATLVQPVGSPLSLECTVEGTSNPNLYWYRQAAGRGLQLLFYSVGIGQISSEVPQNLSASRPQDRQFILSSKKLLLSDSGFYLCAWGRDQPQHFGDGTRLSIL.

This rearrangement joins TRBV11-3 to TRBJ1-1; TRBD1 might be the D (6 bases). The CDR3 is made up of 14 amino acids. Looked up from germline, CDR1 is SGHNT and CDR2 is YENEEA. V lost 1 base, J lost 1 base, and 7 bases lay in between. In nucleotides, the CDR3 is TGTGCCAGCAGCTTAGGAGGGGGGAACACTGAAGCTTTCTTT. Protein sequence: CASSLGGGNTEAFF. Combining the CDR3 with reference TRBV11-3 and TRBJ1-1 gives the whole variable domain EAGVVQSPRYKIIEKKQPVAFWCNPISGHNTLYWYLQNLGQGPELLIRYENEEAVDDSQLPKDRFSAERLKGVDSTLKIQPAELGDSAVYLCASSLGGGNTEAFFGQGTRLTVV.

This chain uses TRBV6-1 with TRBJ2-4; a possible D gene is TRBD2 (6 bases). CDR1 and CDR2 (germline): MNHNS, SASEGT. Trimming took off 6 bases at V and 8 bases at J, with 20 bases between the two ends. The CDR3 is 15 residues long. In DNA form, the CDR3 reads TGTGCCAGCAGACTCACCGGGACTCCAAGCGACATTCAGTACTTC. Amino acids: CASRLTGTPSDIQYF.

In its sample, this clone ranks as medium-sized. This CDR3 is CASSQEWGTGGETQYF. The CDR3 DNA reads as TGCGCCAGCAGCCAAGAATGGGGGACAGGGGGAGAGACCCAGTACTTC. The V call is TRBV4-3, the J call TRBJ2-5, with 11 bases identical to TRBD1. V lost 0 bases, J lost 4 bases, and 4 bases stayed unmatched. The germline gives CDR1 LGHNA, CDR2 YSLEER. The CDR3 contains 16 residues.

As DNA, the CDR3 is TGTGCCAGCAGGTACCGACAGGGAACTAGCGGAGGGGGGAGCTCCTACGAGCAGTACTTC. Translated: CASRYRQGTSGGGSSYEQYF. The rearrangement joins TRBV2 to TRBJ2-7, with D maybe TRBD2 (8 bases). The V end was cut by 6 bases, the J end by 0 bases, with 30 bases between. CDR3 length: 20 amino acids. The germline CDR1 and CDR2 sequences are SNHLY and FYNNEI.

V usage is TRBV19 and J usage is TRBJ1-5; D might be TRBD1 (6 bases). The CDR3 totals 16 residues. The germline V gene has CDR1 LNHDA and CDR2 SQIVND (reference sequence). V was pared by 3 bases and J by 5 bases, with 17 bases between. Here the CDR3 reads CASSIVSGGPHQPQHF. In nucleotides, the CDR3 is TGTGCCAGTAGTATTGTATCCGGGGGGCCCCATCAGCCCCAGCATTTT. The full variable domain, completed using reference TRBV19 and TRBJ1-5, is DGGITQSPKYLFRKEGQNVTLSCEQNLNHDAMYWYRQDPGQGLRLIYYSQIVNDFQKGDIAEGYSVSREKKESFPLTVTSAQKNPTAFYLCASSIVSGGPHQPQHFGDGTRLSIL.

CDR3 sequence (DNA): TGTGCCAGCACCGTGGTCGGTAGCGGGGTGGATGAGCAGTTCTTC. Protein product: CASTVVGSGVDEQFF. This rearrangement joins TRBV5-4 to TRBJ2-1; the match to TRBD2 covers 8 bases. The CDR3 covers 15 residues. V shed 6 bases, J shed 8 bases, and the junction held 13 bases outside the gene matches. Germline V CDR1 and CDR2: SGHNT, YYREEE (reference sequence).

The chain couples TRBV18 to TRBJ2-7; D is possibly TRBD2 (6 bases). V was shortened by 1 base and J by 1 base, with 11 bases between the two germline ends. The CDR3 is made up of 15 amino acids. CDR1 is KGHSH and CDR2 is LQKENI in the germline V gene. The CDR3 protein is CASSPRQGGSYEQYF. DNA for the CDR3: TGTGCCAGCTCACCACGGCAGGGAGGTTCCTACGAGCAGTACTTC. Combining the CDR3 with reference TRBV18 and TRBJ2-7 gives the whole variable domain NAGVMQNPRHLVRRRGQEARLRCSPMKGHSHVYWYRQLPEEGLKFMVYLQKENIIDESGMPKERFSAEFPKEGPSILRIQQVVRGDSAAYFCASSPRQGGSYEQYFGPGTRLTVT.

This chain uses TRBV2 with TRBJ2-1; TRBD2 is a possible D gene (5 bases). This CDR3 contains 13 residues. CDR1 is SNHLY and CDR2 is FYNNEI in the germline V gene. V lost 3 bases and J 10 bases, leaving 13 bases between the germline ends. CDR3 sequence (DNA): TGTGCCAGCAGTGAGGCCCCCCGCGGGGAGCAGTTCTTC. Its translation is CASSEAPRGEQFF.

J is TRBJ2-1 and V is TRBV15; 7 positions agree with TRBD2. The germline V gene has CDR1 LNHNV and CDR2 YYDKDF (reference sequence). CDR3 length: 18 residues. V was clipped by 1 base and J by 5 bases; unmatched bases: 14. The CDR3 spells CATSRGGGSWVGDNEQFF. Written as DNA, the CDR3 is TGTGCCACCAGCAGAGGGGGCGGGAGTTGGGTGGGGGACAATGAGCAGTTCTTC.

CDR3 loop: CASRGLADSRTYNEQFF. Written as DNA, the CDR3 is TGTGCCAGCCGGGGACTAGCGGACTCGAGAACCTACAATGAGCAGTTCTTC. The chain recombines TRBV19 with TRBJ2-1; TRBD2 agrees at 11 bases. V lost 9 bases and J lost 2; bases outside the gene matches: 12. From germline, CDR1 is LNHDA and CDR2 SQIVND (reference sequence). The CDR3 is 17 residues long.

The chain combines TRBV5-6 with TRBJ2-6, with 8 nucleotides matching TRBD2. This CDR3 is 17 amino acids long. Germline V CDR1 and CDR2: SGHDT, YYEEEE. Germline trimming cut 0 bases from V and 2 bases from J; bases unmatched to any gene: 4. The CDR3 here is CASSLVPAGAGANVLTF. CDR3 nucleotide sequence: TGTGCCAGCAGCTTGGTTCCAGCGGGAGCTGGGGCCAACGTCCTGACTTTC.